This T cell receptor (beta chain) is drawn from a study of blood T cell repertoires in COVID-19. Study information: PBMCs, B-cell-depleted T cells, or T cells were the source of the cDNA or gDNA that made up the material.

The V gene end was trimmed by 3 bases and the J gene end by 3 bases; junction bases not matched to a gene: 11. The CDR3 spans 17 residues. Per germline, CDR1 DFQATT and CDR2 SNEGSKA (reference sequence). Generated by immunoSEQ multiplex PCR, the TCRdb table keeps only in-frame clones and is missing some. Here the sample spans about 61,000 clones, 88% being singletons. The clonotype was recovered from a woman aged 80 or over with active COVID-19. Sequencing used peripheral blood. The V and J genes are TRBV20-1 and TRBJ2-1, with TRBD2 matching 10 bases. The CDR3 bases are TGCAGTGCTAGTAAGGCTAGCGGGGGCCCCTACTACAATGAGCAGTTCTTC. As protein: CSASKASGGPYYNEQFF.